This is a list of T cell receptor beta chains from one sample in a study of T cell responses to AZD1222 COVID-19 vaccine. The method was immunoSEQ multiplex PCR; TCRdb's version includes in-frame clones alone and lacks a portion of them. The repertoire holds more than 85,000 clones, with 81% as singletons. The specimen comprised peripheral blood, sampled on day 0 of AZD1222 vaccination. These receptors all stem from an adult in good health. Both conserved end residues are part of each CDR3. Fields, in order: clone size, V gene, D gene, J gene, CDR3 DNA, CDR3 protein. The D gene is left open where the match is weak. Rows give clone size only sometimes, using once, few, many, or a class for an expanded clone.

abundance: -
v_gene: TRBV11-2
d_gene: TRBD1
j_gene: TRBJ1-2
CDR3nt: TGTGCCAGCAGCTTAGGGACAGGGATCTATGGCTACACCTTC
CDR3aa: CASSLGTGIYGYTF

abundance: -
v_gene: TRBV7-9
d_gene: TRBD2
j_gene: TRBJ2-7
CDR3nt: TGTGCCAGCAGCTTTAGCGGGGAGGGACTAGCGGGAGACGAGCAGTACTTC
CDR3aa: CASSFSGEGLAGDEQYF

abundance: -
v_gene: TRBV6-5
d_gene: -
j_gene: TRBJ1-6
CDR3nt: TGTGCCAGCAGTTACTCGGGGTATAATTCACCCCTCCACTTT
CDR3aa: CASSYSGYNSPLHF

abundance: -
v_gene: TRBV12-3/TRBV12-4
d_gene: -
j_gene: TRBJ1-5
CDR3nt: TGTGCTGGGGGCGGGCTGTGTCAGCCCCAGCATTTT
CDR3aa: CAGGGLCQPQHF

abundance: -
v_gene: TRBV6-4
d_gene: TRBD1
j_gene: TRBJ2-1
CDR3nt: TGTGCCAGCAGTCCGGGACAGGGGGCCGATGAGCAGTTCTTC
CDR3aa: CASSPGQGADEQFF

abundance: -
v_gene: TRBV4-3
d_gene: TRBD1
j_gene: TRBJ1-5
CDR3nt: TGCGCCAGCAGCCAAGATGTAGGGGGCTACCAGCCCCAGCATTTT
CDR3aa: CASSQDVGGYQPQHF

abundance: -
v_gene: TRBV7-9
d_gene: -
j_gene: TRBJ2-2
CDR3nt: TGTGCCAGCAGCCAGTCGGTGGTCACCGGGGAGCTGTTTTTT
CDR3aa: CASSQSVVTGELFF

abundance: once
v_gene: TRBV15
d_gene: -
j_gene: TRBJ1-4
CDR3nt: TGTGCCACCAGCAGAGCGAGGGATTCAACTAATGAAAAACTGTTTTTT
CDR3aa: CATSRARDSTNEKLFF

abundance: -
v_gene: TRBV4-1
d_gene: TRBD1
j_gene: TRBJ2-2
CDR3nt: TGCGCCAGCAGCTACCGCCGACAGGGGGCCCCCGGGGAGCTGTTTTTT
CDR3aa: CASSYRRQGAPGELFF

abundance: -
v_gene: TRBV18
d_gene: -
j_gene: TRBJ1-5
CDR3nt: TGTGCCAGCTCACCAGGGGAACTCAGCAATCAGCCCCAGCATTTT
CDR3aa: CASSPGELSNQPQHF

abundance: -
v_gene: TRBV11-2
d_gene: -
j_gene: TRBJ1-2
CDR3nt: TGTGCCAGCAGCTTAGATCGGGGGGGCTATGGCTACACCTTC
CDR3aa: CASSLDRGGYGYTF

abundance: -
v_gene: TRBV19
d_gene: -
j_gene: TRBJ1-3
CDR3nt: TGTGCCAGTACTAAAGATCCCTCTGGAAACACCATATATTTT
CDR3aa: CASTKDPSGNTIYF

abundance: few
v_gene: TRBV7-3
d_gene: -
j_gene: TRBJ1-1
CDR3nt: TGTGCCAGCAGCTTAACACCCCCAGGCATGAACACTGAAGCTTTCTTT
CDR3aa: CASSLTPPGMNTEAFF

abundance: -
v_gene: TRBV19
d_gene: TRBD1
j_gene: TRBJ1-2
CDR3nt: TGTGCCAGTAGCAACAGGGGAAACTATGGCTACACCTTC
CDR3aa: CASSNRGNYGYTF

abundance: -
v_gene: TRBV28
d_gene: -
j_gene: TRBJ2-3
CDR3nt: TGTGCCAGCAGACGGAGGGAGGATACGCAGTATTTT
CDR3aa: CASRRREDTQYF